This TCR beta chain was sequenced during a study of T cell repertoires in cytomegalovirus infection. Study-level results: Across the ex vivo response, the dominant clonotypes were HLA-C-restricted CMV-specific TCR beta clonotypes.

This clonotype was counted between two and nine times. The antigen is unknown. Each CDR3 protein gets one entry after TCRdb re-called the reads with MiXCR. The data hold about 310,000 distinct CDR3 sequences, with 15% to 20% observed a single time. Germline V lookup: CDR1 MDHEN, CDR2 SYDVKM. This CDR3 has 13 residues. V gave up 6 bases and J gave up 4 bases, with 12 bases separating them. The clonotype originates from a human donor in good health (CMV status not recorded). Some clones in this sample may be carry-over from other donors' samples. The rearrangement joins TRBV28 to TRBJ2-5; possibly TRBD1 for D (6 bases). Sequenced: PBMCs. CDR3 sequence (DNA): TGTGCCAGCAGAAAACAGGGCGGAGAGACCCAGTACTTC. The encoded protein is CASRKQGGETQYF. The whole variable domain, remainder taken from reference TRBV28 and TRBJ2-5, is DVKVTQSSRYLVKRTGEKVFLECVQDMDHENMFWYRQDPGLGLRLIYFSYDVKMKEKGDIPEGYSVSREKKERFSLILESASTNQTSMYLCASRKQGGETQYFGPGTRLLVL.